This T cell receptor (beta chain) was identified during a study of T cells after yellow fever vaccination. Across the whole study: Fractions low in cell number were prepared with SMART-Seq v4 Ultra Low Input.

With regard to this clonotype: The antigen is unknown.

Findings of the study overall: Abundant clonotypes from the bulk population could get into FACS-sorted repertoires as contaminants. CD4 and CD8 compartments shared a small share of clonotypes, likely from convergent recombination.

The 5'RACE template-switching step produced TCR cDNA and added a universal primer site and UMIs. TCRdb recomputed calls from the 5' RACE reads with MiXCR, one row per CDR3 protein. The sample lists around 310,000 distinct CDR3 sequences, approximately 4% occurring once. The V and J ends lost 2 bases and 6 bases respectively, with 11 bases between them. The CDR3 has 13 residues. Germline V gene data show CDR1 as SGHTA and CDR2 as FQGNSA. The sequencing used PBMCs, collected 5 days after the yellow fever booster vaccination. The TCR was taken from a man younger than 30 who received the YFV17D yellow fever vaccine. The chain links TRBV7-2 to TRBJ2-7; D gene ambiguous. The CDR3 loop reads CASSLSLGSEQYF. The DNA of the CDR3 is TGTGCCAGCAGCTTATCCTTGGGGTCCGAGCAGTACTTC.